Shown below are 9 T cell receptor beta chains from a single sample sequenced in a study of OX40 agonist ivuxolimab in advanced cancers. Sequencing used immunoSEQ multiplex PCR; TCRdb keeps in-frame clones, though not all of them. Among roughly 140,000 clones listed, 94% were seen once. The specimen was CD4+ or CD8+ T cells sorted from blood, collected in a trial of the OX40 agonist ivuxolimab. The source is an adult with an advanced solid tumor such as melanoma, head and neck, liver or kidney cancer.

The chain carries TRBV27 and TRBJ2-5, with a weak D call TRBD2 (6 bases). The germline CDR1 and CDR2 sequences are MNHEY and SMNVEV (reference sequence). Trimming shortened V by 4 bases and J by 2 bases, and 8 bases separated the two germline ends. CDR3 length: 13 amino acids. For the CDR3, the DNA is TGTGCCAGCAGTTGGGACTGGCAAGAGACCCAGTACTTC. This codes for CASSWDWQETQYF.

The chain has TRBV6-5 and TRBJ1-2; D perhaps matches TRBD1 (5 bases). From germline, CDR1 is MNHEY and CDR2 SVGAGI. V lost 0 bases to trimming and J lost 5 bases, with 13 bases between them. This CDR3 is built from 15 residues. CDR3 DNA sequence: TGTGCCAGCAGTTACTCGAAACAGGATTTTTATGGCTACACCTTC. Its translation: CASSYSKQDFYGYTF.

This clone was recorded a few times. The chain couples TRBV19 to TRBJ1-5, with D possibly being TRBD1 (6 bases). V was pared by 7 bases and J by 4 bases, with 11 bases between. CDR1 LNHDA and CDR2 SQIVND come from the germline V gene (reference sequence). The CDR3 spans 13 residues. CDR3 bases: TGTGCCAGTATGGTGGGGGCGAATCAGCCCCAGCATTTT. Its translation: CASMVGANQPQHF.

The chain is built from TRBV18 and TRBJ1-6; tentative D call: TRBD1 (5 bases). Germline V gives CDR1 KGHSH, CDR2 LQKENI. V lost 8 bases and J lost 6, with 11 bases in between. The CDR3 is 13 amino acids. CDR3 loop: CASALDSNSPLHF. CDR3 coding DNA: TGTGCCAGCGCACTAGACAGTAATTCACCCCTCCACTTT. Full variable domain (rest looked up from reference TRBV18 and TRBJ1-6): NAGVMQNPRHLVRRRGQEARLRCSPMKGHSHVYWYRQLPEEGLKFMVYLQKENIIDESGMPKERFSAEFPKEGPSILRIQQVVRGDSAAYFCASALDSNSPLHFGNGTRLTVT.

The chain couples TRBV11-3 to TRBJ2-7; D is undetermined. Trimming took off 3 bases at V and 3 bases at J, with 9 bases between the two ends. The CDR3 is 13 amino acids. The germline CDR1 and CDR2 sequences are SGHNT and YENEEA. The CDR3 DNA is TGTGCCAGCAGCTTTTTGTCAGGCTACGAGCAGTACTTC. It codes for CASSFLSGYEQYF.

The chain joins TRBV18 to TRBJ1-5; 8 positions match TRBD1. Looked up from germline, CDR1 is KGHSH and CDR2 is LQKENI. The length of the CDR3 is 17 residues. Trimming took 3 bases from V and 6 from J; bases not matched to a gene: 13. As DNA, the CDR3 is TGTGCCAGCTCACCGGCACTAGGGACAGGAAGAATTCAGCCCCAGCATTTT. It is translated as CASSPALGTGRIQPQHF. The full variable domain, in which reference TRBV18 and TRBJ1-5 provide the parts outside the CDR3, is NAGVMQNPRHLVRRRGQEARLRCSPMKGHSHVYWYRQLPEEGLKFMVYLQKENIIDESGMPKERFSAEFPKEGPSILRIQQVVRGDSAAYFCASSPALGTGRIQPQHFGDGTRLSIL.

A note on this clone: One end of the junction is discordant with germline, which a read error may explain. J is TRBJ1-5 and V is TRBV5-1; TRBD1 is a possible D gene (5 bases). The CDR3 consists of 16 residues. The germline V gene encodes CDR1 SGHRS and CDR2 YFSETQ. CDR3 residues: CARSKDGGGVNQPQHF. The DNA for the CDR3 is TGCGCCCGCAGCAAGGACGGGGGGGGAGTCAATCAGCCCCAGCATTTT.

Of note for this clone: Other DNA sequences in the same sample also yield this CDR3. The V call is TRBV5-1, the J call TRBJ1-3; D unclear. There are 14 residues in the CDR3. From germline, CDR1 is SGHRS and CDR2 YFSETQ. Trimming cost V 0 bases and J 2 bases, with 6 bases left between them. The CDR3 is CASSLGGAGNTIYF. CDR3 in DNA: TGCGCCAGCAGCTTGGGAGGCGCTGGAAACACCATATATTTT.

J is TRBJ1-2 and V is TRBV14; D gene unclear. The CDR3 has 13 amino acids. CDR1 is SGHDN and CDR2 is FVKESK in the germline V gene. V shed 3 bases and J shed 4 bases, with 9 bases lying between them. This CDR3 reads CASSHKDGYGYTF. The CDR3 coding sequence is TGTGCCAGCAGCCACAAGGACGGCTATGGCTACACCTTC. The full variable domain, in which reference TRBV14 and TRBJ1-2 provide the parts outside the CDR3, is EAGVTQFPSHSVIEKGQTVTLRCDPISGHDNLYWYRRVMGKEIKFLLHFVKESKQDESGMPNNRFLAERTGGTYSTLKVQPAELEDSGVYFCASSHKDGYGYTFGSGTRLTVV.